Sequencing of this TCR beta chain was carried out in a study of shared clonotypes between healthy human individuals. Selected positively for CCR7 and CD45RO-negative, naive CD8 cells excluded terminally differentiated effector memory CD45RA+ cells. TCRdb keeps only in-frame clones here, not all; method: immunoSEQ multiplex PCR. Of 1.5 million to 2.5 million clones detected, about 94% appear once; the ten largest clones hold under 1.5%. This CDR3 comprises 15 residues. Germline V CDR1 and CDR2: LNHNV, YYDKDF (reference sequence). V was clipped by 1 base and J by 2 bases, with 11 bases between them. The sequenced material came from naive CD8+ T cells sorted from blood. The rearrangement joins TRBV15 to TRBJ2-5, with D perhaps matching TRBD1 (5 bases). This clonotype was sampled from a young man in good health. Here the CDR3 DNA reads TGTGCCACCAGCAGAGGAAGGGGTCAGCAAGAGACCCAGTACTTC. Protein product: CATSRGRGQQETQYF.